Below, 26 T cell receptor beta chains from the same sample are listed, as sequenced in a study of vaccination effects on CD4 cells after COVID-19. Only in-frame clones appear in the TCRdb table, and some are missing; sequencing was by immunoSEQ multiplex PCR. The data contain fewer than 14,000 clones, roughly 70% of them singletons. ViraFEST used viral peptide pools to expand antigen-specific CD4+ T cells before sequencing. When around ten days of culture had elapsed, CD4+ T cells were isolated. These TCRs' antigens remain unknown. The input for sequencing was CD4+ T cells from PBMCs cultured with HCoV-229E spike peptides, taken before COVID-19 vaccination. The receptors derive from a human donor who received a COVID-19 vaccine.

The chain combines TRBV4-1 with TRBJ2-1; D unclear. This CDR3 comprises 16 residues. Germline V gene lookup returns CDR1 MGHRA and CDR2 YSYEKL. Trimming removed 1 base at V and 0 bases at J, with 10 bases between. The CDR3 loop is CASSQAAASSYNEQFF. CDR3 nucleotides: TGCGCCAGCAGCCAAGCAGCTGCGAGCTCCTACAATGAGCAGTTCTTC.

This clone has a single count. The rearrangement joins TRBV27 to TRBJ2-2, with TRBD1 as a possible D gene (6 bases). CDR3 length: 16 amino acids. CDR1 and CDR2 (germline): MNHEY, SMNVEV (reference sequence). The V gene lost 3 bases and the J gene lost 5 bases, with 16 bases spanning the gap. The CDR3 DNA sequence: TGTGCCAGCAGTTTCTCAACGACAGGCACTACCGGGGAGCTGTTTTTT. Translating gives CASSFSTTGTTGELFF.

V and J are TRBV3-1 (or the pseudogene TRBV3-2) and TRBJ2-7, with D maybe TRBD2 (6 bases). V lost 11 bases and J 0 bases, leaving 11 bases between the germline ends. The CDR3 contains 12 residues. Looked up from germline, CDR1 is LGHDT and CDR2 is YNNKEL (reference sequence). CDR3 sequence (DNA): TGTGCCGCCGGGAGTACCTCCTACGAGCAGTACTTC. Translating it yields CAAGSTSYEQYF.

The chain employs TRBV10-3 and TRBJ1-6; D gene uncertain. The CDR3 has 15 amino acids. Trimming removed 6 bases from V and 3 bases from J, with 12 bases in between. CDR1 is ENHRY, CDR2 SYGVKD, per germline. Written as DNA, the CDR3 is TGTGCCATCAGCTCTCCCGACAACTATAATTCACCCCTCCACTTT. Encoded protein: CAISSPDNYNSPLHF.

The DNA for the CDR3 is TGTGCCAGCAGCTTAAATGGGGGATCGTACGACTTTAACTATGGCTACACCTTC. This translates into CASSLNGGSYDFNYGYTF. V gene TRBV11-2 combines with J gene TRBJ1-2, with D possibly TRBD1 on 5 matching bases. This CDR3 contains 18 residues. Trimming removed 2 bases at V and 1 base at J, with 20 bases between. Per the germline V gene, CDR1 is SGHAT and CDR2 is FQNNGV. The entire variable domain, with the rest obtained from reference TRBV11-2 and TRBJ1-2, is as follows: EAGVAQSPRYKIIEKRQSVAFWCNPISGHATLYWYQQILGQGPKLLIQFQNNGVVDDSQLPKDRFSAERLKGVDSTLKIQPAKLEDSAVYLCASSLNGGSYDFNYGYTFGSGTRLTVV.

The count of this clone is one. V gene TRBV2 combines with J gene TRBJ2-1; 8 positions agree with TRBD2. The germline V gene encodes CDR1 SNHLY and CDR2 FYNNEI. This CDR3 spans 18 amino acids. The junction had 17 bases not matched to a gene; V was cut back by 6 bases and J by 4 bases. The CDR3 DNA reads as TGTGCCAGCAGCCCTAGGAGAGCTAGCGGGCATTATTACAATGAGCAGTTCTTC. Translation gives CASSPRRASGHYYNEQFF.

This clone came up a few times. The chain employs TRBV7-3 and TRBJ1-6, with D maybe TRBD1 (5 bases). V shed 5 bases and J shed 10 bases, with 12 bases lying between them. Per the germline V gene, CDR1 is SGHTA and CDR2 is FQGTGA. The CDR3 has 13 residues. Here the CDR3 reads CASSVDSLSPLHF. In DNA form, the CDR3 reads TGTGCCAGCAGCGTAGACAGTTTGTCACCCCTCCACTTT.

The V call is TRBV25-1, the J call TRBJ2-2; D is possibly TRBD1 (6 bases). Trimming stripped 6 bases from V and 4 bases from J, with 9 bases between. CDR1 and CDR2 (germline): MGHDK, SYGVNS. The CDR3 contains 13 residues. CDR3 coding DNA: TGTGCCAGCAGAGGGGGTTCCACCGGGGAGCTGTTTTTT. Its protein is CASRGGSTGELFF.

V and J are TRBV2 and TRBJ1-2; 7 positions match TRBD1. Germline CDR1 and CDR2: SNHLY and FYNNEI. V was pared by 1 base and J by 6 bases, with 2 bases of the junction left unmatched. The CDR3 loop spans 13 amino acids. This CDR3 is CASSEVRGNGYTF. CDR3 in DNA: TGTGCCAGCAGTGAAGTCAGGGGGAATGGCTACACCTTC.

V and J are TRBV5-5 and TRBJ2-2; 10 positions agree with TRBD2. Trimming cost V 2 bases and J 5 bases; bases outside gene matches: 6. Germline lookup yields CDR1 SGHKS and CDR2 YYEKEE (reference sequence). CDR3 length: 16 residues. The CDR3 DNA follows: TGTGCCAGCAGCTTTGCTAGCGGGAGAGGGACCGGGGAGCTGTTTTTT. Translating gives CASSFASGRGTGELFF.

The rearrangement links TRBV28 to TRBJ1-5, with a tentative D call TRBD1 (5 bases). The CDR3 is made up of 14 amino acids. Germline V gene data show CDR1 as MDHEN and CDR2 as SYDVKM. The germline V and J ends were trimmed by 6 bases and 5 bases, with 14 bases remaining between them. CDR3 residues: CASRAAGWDQPQHF. In DNA, the CDR3 is TGTGCCAGCAGGGCGGCAGGGTGGGATCAGCCCCAGCATTTT. The variable domain in full, with the rest retrieved from reference TRBV28 and TRBJ1-5, is DVKVTQSSRYLVKRTGEKVFLECVQDMDHENMFWYRQDPGLGLRLIYFSYDVKMKEKGDIPEGYSVSREKKERFSLILESASTNQTSMYLCASRAAGWDQPQHFGDGTRLSIL.

There are a few counts of this clone. The rearrangement links TRBV19 to TRBJ2-3, with a weak D call TRBD1 (6 bases). CDR3 size: 14 residues. The V gene lost 3 bases and the J gene lost 4 bases, with 11 bases spanning the gap. CDR1 is LNHDA, CDR2 SQIVND, per germline (reference sequence). The DNA of the CDR3 is TGTGCCAGTAGTATGGGAAACAGGGCAGATACGCAGTATTTT. This sequence encodes CASSMGNRADTQYF.

This chain links TRBV12-3 or TRBV12-4 with TRBJ2-1; no clear D. Trimming pared 8 bases from V and 8 bases from J, leaving 10 bases between. The CDR3 has 11 residues. This CDR3 reads CASGESDEQFF. CDR3 bases: TGTGCCAGCGGCGAAAGCGATGAGCAGTTCTTC.

The chain combines TRBV10-3 with TRBJ1-6; D perhaps matches TRBD1 (5 bases). This CDR3 has 14 amino acids. The V gene's germline CDR1 is ENHRY and CDR2 SYGVKD. Trimming pared 5 bases from V and 8 bases from J, leaving 13 bases between. CDR3 amino acids: CAISSDLGDSPLHF. The DNA for the CDR3 is TGTGCCATCAGTTCGGACCTGGGGGATTCACCCCTCCACTTT.

V is TRBV6-6 and J is TRBJ2-3, with 9 bases aligning to TRBD2. Germline CDR1 is MNHNY and CDR2 is SVGAGI (reference sequence). The length of the CDR3 is 14 residues. V lost 5 bases, J lost 4 bases, and 4 bases stayed unmatched. The CDR3: CASSPGLASDTQYF. The CDR3 bases are TGTGCCAGCAGTCCCGGACTAGCGTCAGATACGCAGTATTTT.

This clone occurred once. This rearrangement joins TRBV2 to TRBJ2-4, with 8 bases matching TRBD2. The CDR3 totals 14 residues. After removal of 3 bases from V and 3 bases from J, the junction contained 1 base not matched to a gene. Germline-derived CDR1 and CDR2 are SNHLY and FYNNEI. CDR3 bases: TGTGCCAGCAGTGACGGGGGGGTCAAAAACATTCAGTACTTC. This codes for CASSDGGVKNIQYF.

This chain links TRBV7-2 with TRBJ2-1; TRBD2 matches at 8 bases. The CDR3 covers 16 residues. Trimming removed 2 bases from V and 6 bases from J; junction bases left unmatched: 9. Per the germline V gene, CDR1 is SGHTA and CDR2 is FQGNSA. This CDR3 reads CASSLFSGTRGNEQFF. Here the CDR3 DNA reads TGTGCCAGCAGCTTATTTAGCGGGACAAGGGGCAATGAGCAGTTCTTC.

This chain connects TRBV12-3 or TRBV12-4 to TRBJ1-1; D call uncertain. V lost 5 bases to trimming and J lost 4 bases, with 11 bases between them. The length of the CDR3 is 13 residues. The CDR3 here is CASSGGWGTEAFF. For the CDR3, the DNA is TGTGCCAGCAGTGGAGGGTGGGGCACTGAAGCTTTCTTT.

The CDR3 sequence: CSVAPAGTGSEQYF. The CDR3 region has the DNA TGCAGCGTTGCCCCCGCCGGGACAGGTTCCGAGCAGTACTTC. This sequence joins TRBV29-1 and TRBJ2-7, with 8 bases lining up with TRBD1. The germline CDR1 and CDR2 sequences are SQVTM and ANQGSEA. V dropped 4 bases and J dropped 6; count of bases not matched to a gene: 11. The length of the CDR3 is 14 residues.

The chain has TRBV27 and TRBJ2-2, with D perhaps TRBD2 (6 bases). CDR3 size: 14 residues. Deletions cut 5 bases from V and 5 bases from J, with 12 bases between. CDR1 and CDR2 (germline): MNHEY, SMNVEV (reference sequence). In DNA, the CDR3 is TGTGCCAGCAGTCTCCTCGCGGGGACCGGGGAGCTGTTTTTT. Translating it yields CASSLLAGTGELFF.

V and J are TRBV10-2 and TRBJ1-5, with 9 bases matching TRBD1. The CDR3 runs to 15 residues. J lost 6 bases, V lost 0 bases, and 3 bases had no gene match. Germline-derived CDR1 and CDR2 are WSHSY and SAAADI. CDR3 coding DNA: TGCGCCAGCAGTGAGTCGGACAGGGGTGTTCAGCCCCAGCATTTT. This codes for CASSESDRGVQPQHF.

This clone was picked up one time. The gene calls are TRBV5-4 and TRBJ2-2; maybe TRBD2 (5 bases). Trimming cost V 2 bases and J 2 bases, with 13 bases left between them. The CDR3 covers 16 residues. CDR1 and CDR2 from the germline V gene are SGHNT and YYREEE (reference sequence). The CDR3 DNA follows: TGTGCCAGCAGCTTACCGGGGTCGGTTAACACCGGGGAGCTGTTTTTT. This gives the protein CASSLPGSVNTGELFF.

This rearrangement joins TRBV2 to TRBJ1-2; 10 bases align to TRBD1. Germline assignment: CDR1 SNHLY and CDR2 FYNNEI. The CDR3 sequence is 14 residues long. With V trimmed by 4 bases and J by 6 bases, 5 bases remained unmatched. The CDR3 DNA sequence: TGTGCCAGCAGTGTATACGGGACAGGGGATGGCTACACCTTC. Its protein is CASSVYGTGDGYTF.

The chain employs TRBV5-8 and TRBJ2-1; TRBD1 matches 8 bases. The CDR3 covers 15 residues. Germline lookup yields CDR1 SGHTS and CDR2 YDEGEE. The J segment lost 7 bases and the V segment lost 3 bases, leaving 9 bases of the junction unmatched. The CDR3 here is CASSSPGQAGNEQFF. CDR3 sequence (DNA): TGTGCCAGCAGCTCTCCGGGACAGGCAGGGAATGAGCAGTTCTTC.

This clone was found a few times. The rearrangement joins TRBV11-3 to TRBJ2-1; D is possibly TRBD1 (6 bases). Per germline, CDR1 SGHNT and CDR2 YENEEA. The CDR3 covers 12 residues. Deletions cut 5 bases from V and 12 bases from J, with 14 bases between. CDR3 loop: CASSPPGGRQFF. As DNA, the CDR3 is TGTGCCAGCAGCCCACCTGGGGGCAGGCAGTTCTTC.

This clone was seen once. V is TRBV28 and J is TRBJ2-7; 9 bases align to TRBD1. V lost 2 bases to trimming and J lost 5 bases; unmatched junction nucleotides: 7. In germline, CDR1 is MDHEN, CDR2 SYDVKM. This CDR3 spans 15 amino acids. CDR3 sequence: CASSLPGQGVNEQYF. CDR3 nucleotides: TGTGCCAGCAGTTTACCGGGACAGGGAGTTAACGAGCAGTACTTC.